These 3 T cell receptor beta chains came from one sample sequenced in a study of blood T cell repertoires in COVID-19. Assay used: immunoSEQ multiplex PCR; TCRdb lists only in-frame clones, some missing. The table lists about 140,000 clones, over 65% of them singletons. Sequencing used peripheral blood. The source is a man over 45 with acute or convalescent COVID-19.

There are many counts of this clone. The rearrangement links TRBV6-5 to TRBJ2-1, with TRBD1 matching 8 bases. CDR3 length: 15 residues. Germline V lookup: CDR1 MNHEY, CDR2 SVGAGI. Trimming at V came to 8 bases and at J to 9 bases, leaving 15 bases not matched to a gene. CDR3 amino acids: CASYSDQGAIGEQFF. Here the CDR3 DNA reads TGTGCCAGCTATTCCGATCAGGGGGCGATCGGTGAGCAGTTCTTC.

This rearrangement joins TRBV7-2 to TRBJ1-1; possible D gene TRBD1, 5 bases. The CDR3 totals 16 residues. With 5 bases removed from V and 2 bases from J, the gap between germline ends came to 18 bases. CDR1 and CDR2 (germline): SGHTA, FQGNSA. CDR3 loop: CASSTPFRVVNTEAFF. The CDR3 bases are TGTGCCAGCAGCACACCATTCAGGGTCGTTAACACTGAAGCTTTCTTT.

This clone was seen only once. This rearrangement joins TRBV18 to TRBJ2-1; 8 bases fit TRBD1. CDR1 is KGHSH, CDR2 LQKENI, per germline. Germline trimming cut 6 bases from V and 7 bases from J; bases unmatched to any gene: 14. The CDR3 runs 16 residues. The CDR3, as DNA: TGTGCCAGCTCCCCCTCCGATAGGACAGGGAAGAATGAGCAGTTCTTC. It encodes CASSPSDRTGKNEQFF.